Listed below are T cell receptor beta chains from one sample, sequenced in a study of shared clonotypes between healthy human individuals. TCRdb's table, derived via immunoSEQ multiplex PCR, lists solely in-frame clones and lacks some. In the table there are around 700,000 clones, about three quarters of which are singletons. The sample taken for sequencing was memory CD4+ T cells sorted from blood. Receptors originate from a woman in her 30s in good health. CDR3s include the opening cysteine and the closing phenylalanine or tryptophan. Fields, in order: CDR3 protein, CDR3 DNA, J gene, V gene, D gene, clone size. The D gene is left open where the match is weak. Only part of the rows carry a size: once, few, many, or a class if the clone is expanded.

cdr3_aa: CASSGGFNQPQHF
cdr3_nt: TGTGCCAGCAGCGGAGGGTTTAATCAGCCCCAGCATTTT
j_call: TRBJ1-5
v_call: TRBV5-4
d_call: NA
clone_size: NA

cdr3_aa: CASSLVVGGGRANVLTF
cdr3_nt: TGCGCCAGCAGCTTGGTGGTCGGGGGAGGGCGGGCCAACGTCCTGACTTTC
j_call: TRBJ2-6
v_call: TRBV5-1
d_call: TRBD2
clone_size: NA

cdr3_aa: CASSFMPESTDTQYF
cdr3_nt: TGTGCCAGCAGTTTCATGCCGGAAAGCACAGATACGCAGTATTTT
j_call: TRBJ2-3
v_call: TRBV9
d_call: NA
clone_size: NA

cdr3_aa: CASSTRAFAGADTQYF
cdr3_nt: TGTGCCAGCAGTACCCGGGCCTTCGCGGGGGCAGATACGCAGTATTTT
j_call: TRBJ2-3
v_call: TRBV28
d_call: TRBD2
clone_size: NA

cdr3_aa: CSVPGGQGVTRSEQFF
cdr3_nt: TGCAGCGTTCCCGGGGGACAGGGCGTCACTCGCAGTGAGCAGTTCTTC
j_call: TRBJ2-1
v_call: TRBV29-1
d_call: TRBD1
clone_size: NA

cdr3_aa: CASSFVNSGANVLTF
cdr3_nt: TGTGCCAGTAGTTTTGTGAACTCTGGGGCCAACGTCCTGACTTTC
j_call: TRBJ2-6
v_call: TRBV19
d_call: NA
clone_size: few

cdr3_aa: CSARRVYEQFF
cdr3_nt: TGCAGTGCTAGAAGGGTCTATGAGCAGTTCTTC
j_call: TRBJ2-1
v_call: TRBV20-1
d_call: NA
clone_size: few

cdr3_aa: CASRDYLHHEQYF
cdr3_nt: TGTGCCAGCCGGGATTATTTGCACCACGAGCAGTACTTC
j_call: TRBJ2-7
v_call: TRBV6-1
d_call: NA
clone_size: NA

cdr3_aa: CASSPGSSGSREQFF
cdr3_nt: TGTGCCAGCAGCCCGGGGAGTAGCGGGTCGCGTGAGCAGTTCTTC
j_call: TRBJ2-1
v_call: TRBV5-8
d_call: TRBD2
clone_size: few

cdr3_aa: CASSGAGSPNQPQHF
cdr3_nt: TGTGCCAGCAGTGGCGCGGGGTCCCCCAATCAGCCCCAGCATTTT
j_call: TRBJ1-5
v_call: TRBV25-1
d_call: NA
clone_size: once

cdr3_aa: CASSALGPQHF
cdr3_nt: TGTGCCAGCAGCGCCTTAGGGCCCCAGCATTTT
j_call: TRBJ1-5
v_call: TRBV6-1
d_call: NA
clone_size: NA

cdr3_aa: CASSLVEGNEAFF
cdr3_nt: TGTGCCAGCAGCTTAGTAGAGGGTAACGAGGCTTTCTTT
j_call: TRBJ1-1
v_call: TRBV11-2
d_call: NA
clone_size: NA

cdr3_aa: CASSPQNLAGVSTGELFF
cdr3_nt: TGTGCCAGCAGCCCGCAAAACCTAGCGGGAGTCAGCACCGGGGAGCTGTTTTTT
j_call: TRBJ2-2
v_call: TRBV7-3
d_call: TRBD2
clone_size: NA

cdr3_aa: CASSHITGKSDTQYF
cdr3_nt: TGTGCCAGCAGCCATATAACAGGGAAGTCTGATACGCAGTATTTT
j_call: TRBJ2-3
v_call: TRBV14
d_call: NA
clone_size: NA

cdr3_aa: CASSPGNGLNEKLFF
cdr3_nt: TGTGCCAGCAGTCCCGGAAACGGGCTTAATGAAAAACTGTTTTTT
j_call: TRBJ1-4
v_call: TRBV28
d_call: NA
clone_size: NA

cdr3_aa: CASSLTFGRADTQYF
cdr3_nt: TGTGCCAGCAGCTTGACTTTCGGGAGGGCAGATACGCAGTATTTT
j_call: TRBJ2-3
v_call: TRBV5-4
d_call: TRBD2
clone_size: NA

cdr3_aa: CASSLGEGYEAFF
cdr3_nt: TGTGCCAGCAGCTTAGGAGAGGGGTATGAAGCTTTCTTT
j_call: TRBJ1-1
v_call: TRBV7-6
d_call: NA
clone_size: NA

cdr3_aa: CASSLGRALPNEQYF
cdr3_nt: TGTGCCAGCAGTTTAGGGCGGGCCTTGCCCAACGAGCAGTACTTC
j_call: TRBJ2-7
v_call: TRBV28
d_call: NA
clone_size: NA

cdr3_aa: CASSPGTDSYEQYF
cdr3_nt: TGTGCCAGCAGTCCCGGGACCGACTCCTACGAGCAGTACTTC
j_call: TRBJ2-7
v_call: TRBV25-1
d_call: NA
clone_size: NA

cdr3_aa: CASSLVREGRNEQFF
cdr3_nt: TGTGCCAGCAGCTTAGTGCGGGAGGGCCGGAATGAGCAGTTCTTC
j_call: TRBJ2-1
v_call: TRBV5-4
d_call: TRBD2
clone_size: NA

cdr3_aa: CASSEVGSGSGTYNEQFF
cdr3_nt: TGTGCCAGCAGTGAAGTGGGTAGCGGGAGTGGGACCTACAATGAGCAGTTCTTC
j_call: TRBJ2-1
v_call: TRBV2
d_call: TRBD2
clone_size: NA

cdr3_aa: CASSNRDSTQYF
cdr3_nt: TGTGCCAGCAGCAATAGGGACAGTACGCAGTATTTT
j_call: TRBJ2-3
v_call: TRBV25-1
d_call: TRBD1
clone_size: NA

cdr3_aa: CASSRALAEETQYF
cdr3_nt: TGTGCCAGCAGCCGAGCCCTAGCGGAAGAGACCCAGTACTTC
j_call: TRBJ2-5
v_call: TRBV5-8
d_call: TRBD2
clone_size: few

cdr3_aa: CASSASRGRTTNEKLFF
cdr3_nt: TGTGCCAGCAGTGCGAGCAGGGGGAGAACAACTAATGAAAAACTGTTTTTT
j_call: TRBJ1-4
v_call: TRBV6-1
d_call: TRBD1
clone_size: NA

cdr3_aa: CSVDLTGVQTQYF
cdr3_nt: TGCAGCGTTGATCTTACGGGAGTCCAGACCCAGTACTTC
j_call: TRBJ2-5
v_call: TRBV29-1
d_call: NA
clone_size: NA

cdr3_aa: CASETSGNNEQFF
cdr3_nt: TGTGCCAGCGAGACTAGCGGTAACAATGAGCAGTTCTTC
j_call: TRBJ2-1
v_call: TRBV25-1
d_call: TRBD2
clone_size: NA

cdr3_aa: CAWSALPTPLDEAFF
cdr3_nt: TGTGCCTGGAGTGCCTTACCAACCCCACTTGATGAAGCTTTCTTT
j_call: TRBJ1-1
v_call: TRBV30
d_call: NA
clone_size: NA

cdr3_aa: CASSQPEGTEAFF
cdr3_nt: TGCGCCAGCAGCCAACCGGAGGGCACTGAAGCTTTCTTT
j_call: TRBJ1-1
v_call: TRBV5-1
d_call: NA
clone_size: NA

cdr3_aa: CASSPAGRSNQPQHF
cdr3_nt: TGTGCCAGTTCCCCGGCGGGACGGAGCAATCAGCCCCAGCATTTT
j_call: TRBJ1-5
v_call: TRBV19
d_call: NA
clone_size: NA

cdr3_aa: CASSLMRASGSYEQYF
cdr3_nt: TGCGCCAGCAGCTTGATGAGGGCTAGCGGGAGTTACGAGCAGTACTTC
j_call: TRBJ2-7
v_call: TRBV5-1
d_call: TRBD2
clone_size: once

cdr3_aa: CASSKARVGNISNQPQHF
cdr3_nt: TGTGCCAGCAGCAAAGCGAGGGTTGGGAACATTAGCAATCAGCCCCAGCATTTT
j_call: TRBJ1-5
v_call: TRBV21-1
d_call: NA
clone_size: NA

cdr3_aa: CANEQYNEQFF
cdr3_nt: TGTGCCAACGAGCAGTACAATGAGCAGTTCTTC
j_call: TRBJ2-1
v_call: TRBV2
d_call: NA
clone_size: many

cdr3_aa: CATSKKRNQLNTGELFF
cdr3_nt: TGTGCCACCAGCAAAAAAAGGAACCAATTGAACACCGGGGAGCTGTTTTTT
j_call: TRBJ2-2
v_call: TRBV15
d_call: NA
clone_size: few

cdr3_aa: CASSQLGETQYF
cdr3_nt: TGCGCCAGCAGCCAGCTGGGAGAGACCCAGTACTTC
j_call: TRBJ2-5
v_call: TRBV4-1
d_call: NA
clone_size: NA

cdr3_aa: CASSLGQFYGYTF
cdr3_nt: TGTGCCAGCAGCTTAGGGCAGTTTTATGGCTACACCTTC
j_call: TRBJ1-2
v_call: TRBV7-9
d_call: NA
clone_size: NA

cdr3_aa: CASSMTGGGISYEQYF
cdr3_nt: TGTGCCAGTAGTATGACGGGGGGAGGAATTTCCTACGAGCAGTACTTC
j_call: TRBJ2-7
v_call: TRBV19
d_call: TRBD2
clone_size: NA

cdr3_aa: CASSQESYPVETQYF
cdr3_nt: TGTGCCAGCAGCCAAGAATCTTATCCTGTGGAGACCCAGTACTTC
j_call: TRBJ2-5
v_call: TRBV4-2
d_call: NA
clone_size: few

cdr3_aa: CASSSTGAQPQHF
cdr3_nt: TGTGCCAGCAGCTCAACGGGGGCTCAGCCCCAGCATTTT
j_call: TRBJ1-5
v_call: TRBV5-6
d_call: NA
clone_size: NA

cdr3_aa: CASSPREQRYQPQHF
cdr3_nt: TGTGCCAGCAGTCCCCGGGAACAGCGGTATCAGCCCCAGCATTTT
j_call: TRBJ1-5
v_call: TRBV6-5
d_call: NA
clone_size: NA

cdr3_aa: CASSVVGPTDTQYF
cdr3_nt: TGTGCCAGCAGCGTAGTAGGTCCCACAGATACGCAGTATTTT
j_call: TRBJ2-3
v_call: TRBV9
d_call: NA
clone_size: NA